The 9 T cell receptor beta chains below come from one sample, sequenced in a study of Ad26.COV2.S vaccination and SARS-CoV-2 variants. Sequencing was performed with immunoSEQ multiplex PCR; in TCRdb, only in-frame clones are kept and a portion is missing. The repertoire holds 250,000 to 300,000 clones, with roughly 86% as singletons. As for treatment: about 20 received Ad26.COV2.S at low or high dose, single or two shots; 5 received placebo; per-sample allocation not given. Sampling happened 63 days after the first vaccine or placebo injection. The sequencing used peripheral blood, collected in a trial of Ad26.COV2.S vaccine versus placebo. All receptors come from a person aged 18-60 years who received the Ad26.COV2.S COVID-19 vaccine or a placebo.

V is TRBV23-1 and J is TRBJ1-5; the match to TRBD1 covers 10 bases. TRBV23-1 belongs to the ORF category, with a function that is uncertain. V dropped 0 bases and J dropped 1; count of bases not matched to a gene: 6. This CDR3 spans 18 amino acids. CDR3 DNA sequence: TGCGCCAGCAGTCAATCGACCCCGGGACAGGGGAGCAATCAGCCCCAGCATTTT. It encodes CASSQSTPGQGSNQPQHF.

CDR3: CASKRQGAEKLFF. The CDR3 DNA sequence: TGTGCCAGTAAGAGGCAGGGGGCTGAAAAACTGTTTTTT. The chain combines TRBV19 with TRBJ1-4, with 8 bases that match TRBD1. Unmatched junction bases numbered 5, after V lost 7 bases and J lost 7 bases. The CDR3 covers 13 residues. Germline V gene sequence: CDR1 LNHDA, CDR2 SQIVND (reference sequence).

V gene TRBV30 combines with J gene TRBJ2-5; D may be TRBD2 (6 bases). The V gene lost 0 bases and the J gene lost 5 bases, with 13 bases spanning the gap. CDR3 length equals 14 residues. Germline values: CDR1 GTSNPN, CDR2 SVGIG (reference sequence). The DNA for the CDR3 is TGTGCCTGGAGTGTCTCCGGGAGTGTTGAGACCCAGTACTTC. It yields the protein CAWSVSGSVETQYF.

This chain uses TRBV27 with TRBJ1-1; weak D call: TRBD1 (6 bases). The V end was cut by 5 bases, the J end by 5 bases, with 18 bases between. This CDR3 region has 15 residues. Germline-derived CDR1 and CDR2 are MNHEY and SMNVEV (reference sequence). The CDR3 bases are TGTGCCAGCAGTCTCCTCGCCACAGGGTCAACTGAAGCTTTCTTT. The encoded protein is CASSLLATGSTEAFF.

Only a few counts were recorded for this clone. The chain is built from TRBV12-3 or TRBV12-4 and TRBJ2-7, with 7 bases that match TRBD1. Trimming at V came to 6 bases and at J to 2 bases, leaving 4 bases not matched to a gene. There are 13 residues in the CDR3. The CDR3 region is CASSIGTAYEQYF. Here the CDR3 DNA reads TGTGCCAGCAGCATAGGGACAGCCTACGAGCAGTACTTC.

J is TRBJ1-1 and V is TRBV2; D ambiguous. V dropped 5 bases and J dropped 4 bases, with 14 bases sitting between them. Germline V gene lookup returns CDR1 SNHLY and CDR2 FYNNEI. The CDR3 is 14 residues long. Here the CDR3 reads CASSLWVVSTEAFF. The DNA of the CDR3 is TGTGCCAGCAGTTTATGGGTGGTCAGCACTGAAGCTTTCTTT.

This chain joins TRBV10-1 and TRBJ1-2; 12 nucleotides agree with TRBD1. Germline V lookup: CDR1 WNHNN, CDR2 SYGVQD (reference sequence). CDR3 length: 14 amino acids. J was trimmed by 8 bases and V by 6 bases; bases with no gene match: 7. This CDR3 reads CASSLAGTGGGYTF. Written as DNA, the CDR3 is TGCGCCAGCAGCCTAGCCGGGACAGGGGGCGGCTACACCTTC.

The J gene is TRBJ1-1, the V gene TRBV27; 8 nucleotides match TRBD1. The CDR3 extends over 13 amino acids. V gave up 4 bases and J gave up 3 bases; unmatched junction bases: 1. From germline, CDR1 is MNHEY and CDR2 SMNVEV (reference sequence). The CDR3 DNA is TGTGCCAGCAGTTCGGGACAGGACACTGAAGCTTTCTTT. As protein: CASSSGQDTEAFF.

The CDR3 reads CASSSVAGNGELFF. The CDR3 bases are TGTGCCAGCAGTTCCGTAGCGGGGAACGGGGAGCTGTTTTTT. This chain uses TRBV6-5 with TRBJ2-2; 8 nucleotides line up with TRBD2. After removal of 4 bases from V and 7 bases from J, the junction contained 5 bases not matched to a gene. This CDR3 has 14 amino acids. The V gene's germline CDR1 is MNHEY and CDR2 SVGAGI.